Reported below is one T cell receptor beta chain. This CDR3 is 11 amino acids long. The ends were cut back, 0 bases at V and 8 bases at J, with 6 bases in the middle. Germline CDR1 and CDR2: SQVTM and ANQGSEA. This sample is drawn from a study of blood T cells in healthy people across ages. Together with a sample-barcoded 5' primer, a J-beta primer mix was included in a second PCR lasting about 6 to 11 cycles. Each CDR3 protein is one row after TCRdb ran MiXCR on the 5' RACE reads. The sample has more than 1 million distinct CDR3 sequences, under 45% seen once. J is TRBJ2-3 and V is TRBV29-1; D unclear. The specimen sequenced was blood. This TCR derives from a woman aged 60-70 years in good health. Here the CDR3 DNA reads TGCAGCGTTGAAGAAGATTTTACGCAGTATTTT. This codes for CSVEEDFTQYF.